This T cell receptor (beta chain) appears in the sequencing data of a study of T-cell memory formation after mild COVID-19. TCR alpha and TCR beta cDNA libraries carrying sample barcodes and UMIs were produced by 5'RACE using constant-segment primers. TCRdb itself ran the 5' RACE reads through MiXCR, one entry per CDR3 protein. The sample shows tens of thousands of distinct CDR3 sequences, roughly 17% of them seen only once. In this sample, this clonotype turned up a few times. Germline V lookup: CDR1 SEHNR, CDR2 FQNEAQ (reference sequence). CDR3 size: 17 residues. Trimming at V came to 1 base and at J to 4 bases, leaving 5 bases not matched to a gene.

The genes are TRBV7-9 and TRBJ2-1, with TRBD2 identical over 12 bases. This TCR came from an adult woman who had mild COVID-19 (a few samples of this study predate the infection). Cell type and time point are not known. The sequenced sample consisted of PBMCs or a T cell subset sorted from them (not recorded which). CDR3 sequence reads: CASSLGLAGGQYNEQFF. The DNA for the CDR3 is TGTGCCAGCAGCTTAGGGCTAGCGGGAGGGCAGTACAATGAGCAGTTCTTC.